Listed here are 31 T cell receptor beta chains from one sample, sequenced in a study of blood T cell repertoires in COVID-19 (dated by TCRdb to about 2020). Library preparation used the immunoSEQ multiplex PCR assay. The clones in this table, taken by TCRdb from immuneACCESS, are in-frame only. Not every clone is retained; where verified, under half of the shortfall comes from an unresolved V gene, and the cause of the rest is unknown. This sample has about 140,000 clones in its table, and approximately 80% of those were observed once. The top ten constitute 10% of the sample. The material sequenced was peripheral blood. These TCRs come from a man aged 55 to 70 with active or convalescent COVID-19.

This chain connects TRBV13 to TRBJ1-1, with 8 bases fitting TRBD1. The germline CDR1 and CDR2 sequences are PRHDT and FYEKMQ (reference sequence). The CDR3 has 15 residues. The J segment lost 4 bases and the V segment lost 0 bases, leaving 4 bases of the junction unmatched. The CDR3 DNA sequence: TGTGCCAGCAGCTTAGGCCGACAGGGGATCACTGAAGCTTTCTTT. Translating gives CASSLGRQGITEAFF.

The chain uses TRBV5-1 and TRBJ1-2; D unresolved. CDR1 and CDR2 (germline): SGHRS, YFSETQ. The CDR3 contains 13 residues. Trimming took 4 bases from V and 4 from J, leaving 11 bases between them. This chain's CDR3 is CASSLEISYGYTF. CDR3 DNA sequence: TGCGCCAGCAGCCTTGAAATTAGCTATGGCTACACCTTC.

The V call is TRBV6-6, the J call TRBJ1-2; D unclear. Trimming left V 8 bases short and J 1 base short, with 8 bases between. This CDR3 contains 12 residues. Germline V gene data show CDR1 as MNHNY and CDR2 as SVGAGI (reference sequence). CDR3: CASHDNNYGYTF. CDR3 coding DNA: TGTGCCAGCCACGACAATAACTATGGCTACACCTTC.

The J gene is TRBJ1-5, the V gene TRBV7-2; 9 bases agree with TRBD1. The CDR3 spans 16 residues. Germline CDR1 SGHTA, CDR2 FQGNSA. The ends lost 1 base at V and 4 bases at J; junction bases unmatched: 5. The DNA of the CDR3 is TGTGCCAGCAGCTTAGGCGGACAGGGGTTAAATCAGCCCCAGCATTTT. Protein sequence: CASSLGGQGLNQPQHF.

The J gene is TRBJ1-2, the V gene TRBV19, with D possibly matching TRBD1 (6 bases). Trimming shortened V by 9 bases and J by 7 bases, and 18 bases separated the two germline ends. This CDR3 region has 13 residues. Germline V gene sequence: CDR1 LNHDA, CDR2 SQIVND (reference sequence). The CDR3 spells CASSYRDLIGYTF. CDR3 nucleotides: TGTGCCAGCAGTTACAGGGACCTAATTGGCTACACCTTC. Supplemented by reference TRBV19 and TRBJ1-2, the full variable domain reads DGGITQSPKYLFRKEGQNVTLSCEQNLNHDAMYWYRQDPGQGLRLIYYSQIVNDFQKGDIAEGYSVSREKKESFPLTVTSAQKNPTAFYLCASSYRDLIGYTFGSGTRLTVV.

The chain couples TRBV7-2 to TRBJ1-3, with D perhaps matching TRBD1 (6 bases). The V gene's germline CDR1 is SGHTA and CDR2 FQGNSA. V was clipped by 5 bases and J by 0 bases, with 11 bases between them. This CDR3 has 15 amino acids. For the CDR3, the DNA is TGTGCCAGCAGCCCACAGGGTCCCTCTGGAAACACCATATATTTT. Amino acid sequence: CASSPQGPSGNTIYF. The variable domain in full, completed from reference TRBV7-2 and TRBJ1-3, reads GAGVSQSPSNKVTEKGKDVELRCDPISGHTALYWYRQSLGQGLEFLIYFQGNSAPDKSGLPSDRFSAERTGGSVSTLTIQRTQQEDSAVYLCASSPQGPSGNTIYFGEGSWLTVV.

The chain combines TRBV10-1 with TRBJ2-4; no clear D gene. The CDR3 consists of 14 residues. V was trimmed by 0 bases and J by 7 bases, leaving 10 bases between them. Germline assignment: CDR1 WNHNN and CDR2 SYGVQD (reference sequence). CDR3: CASSESQLPNIQYF. The CDR3 region has the DNA TGCGCCAGCAGTGAGTCCCAACTACCCAACATTCAGTACTTC.

V and J are TRBV24-1 and TRBJ2-3, with 7 bases identical to TRBD2. CDR1 and CDR2 from the germline V gene are KGHDR and SFDVKD. The J segment lost 2 bases and the V segment lost 2 bases, leaving 12 bases of the junction unmatched. The CDR3 extends over 18 amino acids. The CDR3 sequence is CATSDSSLRGTSTDTQYF. CDR3 nucleotide sequence: TGTGCCACCAGTGATTCCTCTTTGCGGGGGACTTCCACAGATACGCAGTATTTT.

The chain joins TRBV18 to TRBJ2-1; D perhaps matches TRBD1 (6 bases). Germline CDR1 KGHSH, CDR2 LQKENI. V was shortened by 8 bases and J by 8 bases, with 19 bases between the two germline ends. The length of the CDR3 is 14 residues. CDR3: CASTRQVLGDEQFF. DNA for the CDR3: TGTGCCAGCACCCGACAGGTACTTGGGGATGAGCAGTTCTTC.

The chain couples TRBV30 to TRBJ2-3; 8 bases fit TRBD1. This CDR3 has 18 amino acids. CDR1 and CDR2 (germline): GTSNPN, SVGIG (reference sequence). V dropped 4 bases and J dropped 3; count of bases not matched to a gene: 18. The CDR3 nucleotides read TGTGCCTGGACCACAAACAAAGGCGACAGGGGTGGAACAGATACGCAGTATTTT. Protein: CAWTTNKGDRGGTDTQYF.

This clone was seen more than once but under ten times. The rearrangement links TRBV10-3 to TRBJ2-3, with TRBD2 matching 11 bases. The CDR3 is 17 residues long. V was pared by 0 bases and J by 3 bases, with 5 bases of the junction left unmatched. Germline V CDR1 and CDR2: ENHRY, SYGVKD. DNA of the CDR3: TGTGCCATCAGTGAGTCAGTAGCGGGGGGGCGAACAGATACGCAGTATTTT. Amino acids: CAISESVAGGRTDTQYF.

This sequence joins TRBV5-1 and TRBJ1-3; 8 nucleotides align to TRBD1. In germline, CDR1 is SGHRS, CDR2 YFSETQ. Trimming removed 7 bases from V and 4 bases from J; junction bases left unmatched: 7. The CDR3 is made up of 14 amino acids. The CDR3: CASRDRRSGNTIYF. The DNA of the CDR3 is TGCGCCAGCCGGGACAGGAGAAGCGGAAACACCATATATTTT.

As DNA, the CDR3 is TGTGCCAGCAGCCTAACAGAAACACAGGGGGGGATCTATGGCTACACCTTC. It is translated as CASSLTETQGGIYGYTF. The rearrangement joins TRBV11-2 to TRBJ1-2, with TRBD1 matching over 8 bases. The length of the CDR3 is 17 residues. V lost 5 bases to trimming and J lost 4 bases; unmatched junction nucleotides: 15. In germline, CDR1 is SGHAT, CDR2 FQNNGV.

The chain is built from TRBV24-1 and TRBJ2-1; 13 bases agree with TRBD2. The CDR3 is 14 amino acids. The V and J ends lost 5 bases and 9 bases, in that order; junction bases with no gene match: 3. Germline CDR1 and CDR2: KGHDR and SFDVKD. CDR3 residues: CATSGLAGGVEQFF. The DNA for the CDR3 is TGTGCCACCAGTGGACTAGCGGGAGGAGTTGAGCAGTTCTTC.

This chain links TRBV29-1 with TRBJ1-5; 11 positions match TRBD1. Germline trimming cut 6 bases from V and 2 bases from J; bases unmatched to any gene: 3. Germline assignment: CDR1 SQVTM and CDR2 ANQGSEA. The CDR3 covers 14 residues. The CDR3 here is CSVGTGGGNQPQHF. The CDR3, as DNA: TGCAGCGTGGGGACAGGGGGGGGCAATCAGCCCCAGCATTTT.

The rearrangement links TRBV28 to TRBJ1-6; 9 bases line up with TRBD1. CDR3 length equals 15 residues. Losses at the gene ends were 5 bases for V and 7 bases for J; bases not matched to a gene: 6. The V gene's germline CDR1 is MDHEN and CDR2 SYDVKM. The CDR3 DNA is TGTGCCAGCAGTGTCGGACAGGGGTTAAATTCACCCCTCCACTTT. Translated, it gives CASSVGQGLNSPLHF.

The genes are TRBV2 and TRBJ1-4, with a tentative D call TRBD1 (5 bases). Trimming left V 7 bases short and J 1 base short, with 13 bases between. The CDR3 covers 15 residues. CDR1 is SNHLY and CDR2 is FYNNEI in the germline V gene. DNA of the CDR3: TGTGCCAGCACAAGACAGTATGGAACTAATGAAAAACTGTTTTTT. This sequence encodes CASTRQYGTNEKLFF.

The J gene is TRBJ1-5, the V gene TRBV6-2 or TRBV6-3; TRBD1 aligns across 9 bases. Unmatched junction bases numbered 3, after V lost 2 bases and J lost 4 bases. This CDR3 is 15 amino acids long. CDR1 and CDR2 (germline): MNHEY, SVGEGT. The CDR3, as DNA: TGTGCCAGCAGTTACCGGGGACAGGGTAATCAGCCCCAGCATTTT. It encodes CASSYRGQGNQPQHF.

The V call is TRBV5-1, the J call TRBJ2-7; 7 positions agree with TRBD1. V was pared by 4 bases and J by 2 bases, with 6 bases of the junction left unmatched. CDR1 is SGHRS, CDR2 YFSETQ, per germline. The CDR3 spans 14 residues. The CDR3, as DNA: TGCGCCAGCAGCCGAGACAGGGACCCCTACGAGCAGTACTTC. Amino acid sequence: CASSRDRDPYEQYF.

This clone appeared a single time. In DNA form, the CDR3 reads TGTGCCAGCAGCCCTCGGGTAGCGGGGGGGTACAATGAGCAGTTCTTC. It encodes CASSPRVAGGYNEQFF. V usage is TRBV11-3 and J usage is TRBJ2-1, with 11 bases identical to TRBD2. Germline V gene sequence: CDR1 SGHNT, CDR2 YENEEA. CDR3 length: 16 amino acids. Trimming took 5 bases from V and 4 from J; bases not matched to a gene: 7.

The gene calls are TRBV7-8 and TRBJ2-7, with 9 bases lining up with TRBD1. This CDR3 comprises 15 residues. The junction had 5 bases not matched to a gene; V was cut back by 5 bases and J by 0 bases. CDR1 and CDR2 from the germline V gene are SGHVS and FQNEAQ. The CDR3 region has the DNA TGTGCCAGCAGCCGAGACAGGGGGTCCTCCTACGAGCAGTACGTC. This encodes CASSRDRGSSYEQYV.

The chain combines TRBV18 with TRBJ1-1; TRBD1 is a possible D gene (5 bases). Per the germline V gene, CDR1 is KGHSH and CDR2 is LQKENI. V was trimmed by 7 bases and J by 3 bases, leaving 12 bases between them. The CDR3 extends over 13 amino acids. CDR3 sequence: CASCAGGDTEAFF. The CDR3 DNA reads as TGTGCCAGCTGTGCGGGAGGGGACACTGAAGCTTTCTTT.

This sequence joins TRBV5-6 and TRBJ2-1, with D unresolved. The CDR3 runs 13 residues. Trimming removed 0 bases at V and 8 bases at J, with 9 bases between. CDR1 and CDR2 (germline): SGHDT, YYEEEE. In nucleotides, the CDR3 is TGTGCCAGCAGCTTGGGTTCTGTCGATGAGCAGTTCTTC. It encodes CASSLGSVDEQFF.

CDR3 DNA: TGTGCCAGCAGCCAACATGACAGGGGTGGAAACACCATATATTTT. This gives the protein CASSQHDRGGNTIYF. V is TRBV3-1 (or the pseudogene TRBV3-2) and J is TRBJ1-3; 8 bases match TRBD1. Germline V CDR1 and CDR2: LGHDT, YNNKEL (reference sequence). The V gene end was trimmed by 2 bases and the J gene end by 3 bases; junction bases not matched to a gene: 3. This CDR3 is built from 15 residues.

The chain is built from TRBV7-2 and TRBJ2-5; D gene ambiguous. The CDR3 length is 15 residues. Trimming shortened V by 1 base and J by 0 bases, and 9 bases separated the two germline ends. Germline CDR1 reads SGHTA; CDR2 reads FQGNSA. The DNA for the CDR3 is TGTGCCAGCAGCTTAGTATCTCCGTACCAAGAGACCCAGTACTTC. Protein: CASSLVSPYQETQYF.

The chain joins TRBV6-2 or TRBV6-3 to TRBJ2-1; the D gene is possibly TRBD2 (5 bases). The length of the CDR3 is 12 residues. Germline V gene lookup returns CDR1 MNHEY and CDR2 SVGEGT. V gave up 5 bases and J gave up 10 bases, with 12 bases separating them. Written as DNA, the CDR3 is TGTGCCAGCAGTCCCTTTCCGGGGGAGCAGTTCTTC. Translated, it gives CASSPFPGEQFF.

The rearrangement links TRBV7-2 to TRBJ2-3; 7 bases line up with TRBD2. CDR1 SGHTA and CDR2 FQGNSA come from the germline V gene. J lost 0 bases, V lost 5 bases, and 2 bases had no gene match. CDR3 length equals 14 residues. DNA of the CDR3: TGTGCCAGCAGCACGGGACTAAGCACAGATACGCAGTATTTT. Its protein product is CASSTGLSTDTQYF.

In this sample, this clone turned up a few times. CDR3 coding DNA: TGTGCCAGTAGTCCCCGGGACAGGGCATCGGGAAACGAGCAGTACTTC. Residues: CASSPRDRASGNEQYF. The J gene is TRBJ2-7, the V gene TRBV19; 9 bases fit TRBD1. After removal of 5 bases from V and 5 bases from J, the junction contained 13 bases not matched to a gene. The CDR3 spans 16 residues. CDR1 and CDR2 from the germline V gene are LNHDA and SQIVND (reference sequence).

CDR3 in DNA: TGTGCCAGCAGTTTAAATAGTTTGAGTGGCTACACCTTC. This translates into CASSLNSLSGYTF. The chain combines TRBV12-3 or TRBV12-4 with TRBJ1-2, with D unclear. Trimming pared 2 bases from V and 7 bases from J, leaving 11 bases between. The CDR3 extends over 13 amino acids.

J is TRBJ1-2 and V is TRBV29-1; D perhaps matches TRBD1 (6 bases). Looked up from germline, CDR1 is SQVTM and CDR2 is ANQGSEA. The V end lost 8 bases, the J end lost 2 bases, and 12 bases lay between the germline ends. The length of the CDR3 is 12 residues. CDR3 bases: TGCAGCCTTACTCAGGGGAACTATGGCTACACCTTC. It codes for CSLTQGNYGYTF.

V usage is TRBV28 and J usage is TRBJ2-1, with TRBD2 matching over 12 bases. The CDR3 extends over 15 amino acids. The V segment lost 5 bases and the J segment 9 bases; nucleotides outside the gene matches: 8. In germline, CDR1 is MDHEN, CDR2 SYDVKM. The CDR3 loop reads CASSQLAGGFAEQFF. The CDR3 region has the DNA TGTGCCAGCAGTCAACTAGCGGGAGGTTTCGCTGAGCAGTTCTTC.